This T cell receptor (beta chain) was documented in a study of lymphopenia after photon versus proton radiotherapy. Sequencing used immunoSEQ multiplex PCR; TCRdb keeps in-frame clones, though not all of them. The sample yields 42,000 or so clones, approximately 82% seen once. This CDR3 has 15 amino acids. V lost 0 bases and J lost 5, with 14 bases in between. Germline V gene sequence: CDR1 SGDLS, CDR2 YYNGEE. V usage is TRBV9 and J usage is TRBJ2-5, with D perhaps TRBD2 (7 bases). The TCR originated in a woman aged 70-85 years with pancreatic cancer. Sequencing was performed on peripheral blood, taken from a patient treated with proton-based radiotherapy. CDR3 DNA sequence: TGTGCCAGCAGCGTAGTTGGGGGGGCGCTGGAGACCCAGTACTTC. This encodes CASSVVGGALETQYF. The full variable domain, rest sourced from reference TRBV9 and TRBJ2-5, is DSGVTQTPKHLITATGQRVTLRCSPRSGDLSVYWYQQSLDQGLQFLIQYYNGEERAKGNILERFSAQQFPDLHSELNLSSLELGDSALYFCASSVVGGALETQYFGPGTRLLVL.